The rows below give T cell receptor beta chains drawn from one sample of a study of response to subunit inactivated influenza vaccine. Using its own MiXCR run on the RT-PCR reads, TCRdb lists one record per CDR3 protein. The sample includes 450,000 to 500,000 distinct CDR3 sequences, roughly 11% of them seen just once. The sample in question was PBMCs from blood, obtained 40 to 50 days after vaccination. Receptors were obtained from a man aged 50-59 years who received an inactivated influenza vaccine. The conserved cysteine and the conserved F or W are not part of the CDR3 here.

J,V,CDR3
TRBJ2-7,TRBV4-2,ASSQDKGGVEQY
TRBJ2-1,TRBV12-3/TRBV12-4,ASSSAAGGRYNEQF
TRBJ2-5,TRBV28,ASSLLRGAGETQY
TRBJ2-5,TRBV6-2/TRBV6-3,ASSRDLNSGVEKTQY
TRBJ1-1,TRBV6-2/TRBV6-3,ASSYEADIGERNTEAF
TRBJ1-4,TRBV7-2,ASSPRGPANEKLF
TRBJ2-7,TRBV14,ASSQVGQTPHEQY
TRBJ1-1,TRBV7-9,ASCLSGGAGEAF
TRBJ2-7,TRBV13,ASSLGTLTGAYEQY
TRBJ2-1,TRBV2,ASTGLAESDPF